What follows are 3 T cell receptor beta chains derived from one specimen sequenced in a study of T cell responses to AZD1222 COVID-19 vaccine. Produced via immunoSEQ multiplex PCR; TCRdb's table is partial and in-frame only. The table has some 84,000 clones, 88% seen once. The sequences come from peripheral blood, collected on day 0 of AZD1222 vaccination. These receptors were obtained from an adult in good health.

The gene calls are TRBV7-9 and TRBJ2-7; weak D call: TRBD1 (6 bases). The V end was cut by 5 bases, the J end by 4 bases, with 9 bases between. From germline, CDR1 is SEHNR and CDR2 FQNEAQ (reference sequence). This CDR3 is 12 amino acids long. The CDR3 bases are TGTGCCAGCAGCGAACAGGGATACGAGCAGTACTTC. Translating gives CASSEQGYEQYF. Full variable domain (remainder filled in from reference TRBV7-9 and TRBJ2-7): DTGVSQNPRHKITKRGQNVTFRCDPISEHNRLYWYRQTLGQGPEFLTYFQNEAQLEKSRLLSDRFSAERPKGSFSTLEIQRTEQGDSAMYLCASSEQGYEQYFGPGTRLTVT.

This chain uses TRBV7-9 with TRBJ1-1; D is uncertain. Trimming pared 2 bases from V and 0 bases from J, leaving 4 bases between. Germline V CDR1 and CDR2: SEHNR, FQNEAQ (reference sequence). CDR3 size: 13 residues. DNA for the CDR3: TGTGCCAGCAGCTTATTCATGAACACTGAAGCTTTCTTT. It codes for CASSLFMNTEAFF.

The chain combines TRBV15 with TRBJ1-5; D is unclear. V shed 0 bases and J shed 0 bases, with 3 bases lying between them. This CDR3 region has 14 residues. Germline assignment: CDR1 LNHNV and CDR2 YYDKDF (reference sequence). The CDR3 is CATSRDYSNQPQHF. The DNA of the CDR3 is TGTGCCACCAGCAGAGATTATAGCAATCAGCCCCAGCATTTT.